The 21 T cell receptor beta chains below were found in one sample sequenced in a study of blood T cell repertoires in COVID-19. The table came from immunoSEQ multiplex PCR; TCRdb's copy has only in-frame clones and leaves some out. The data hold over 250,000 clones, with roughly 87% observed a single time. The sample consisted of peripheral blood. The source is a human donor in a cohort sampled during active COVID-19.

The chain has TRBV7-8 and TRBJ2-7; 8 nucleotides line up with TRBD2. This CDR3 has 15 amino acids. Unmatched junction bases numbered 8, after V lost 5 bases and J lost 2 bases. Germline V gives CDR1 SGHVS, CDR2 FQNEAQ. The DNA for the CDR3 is TGTGCCAGCAGCCCCCTCGGCGGGGGGACCTACGAGCAGTACTTC. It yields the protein CASSPLGGGTYEQYF.

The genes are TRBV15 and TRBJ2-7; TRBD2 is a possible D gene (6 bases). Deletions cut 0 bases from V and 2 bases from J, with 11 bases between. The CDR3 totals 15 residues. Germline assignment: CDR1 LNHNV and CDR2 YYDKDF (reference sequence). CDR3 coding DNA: TGTGCCACCAGCAGAGAACTAGCCGGACCCTACGAGCAGTACTTC. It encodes CATSRELAGPYEQYF.

The CDR3 DNA follows: TGTGCCAGTAAGCTCGACACTGAAGCTTTCTTT. This gives the protein CASKLDTEAFF. V gene TRBV19 combines with J gene TRBJ1-1; D unresolved. The CDR3 has 11 amino acids. V lost 7 bases and J 3 bases, leaving 6 bases between the germline ends. Germline V gene data show CDR1 as LNHDA and CDR2 as SQIVND (reference sequence).

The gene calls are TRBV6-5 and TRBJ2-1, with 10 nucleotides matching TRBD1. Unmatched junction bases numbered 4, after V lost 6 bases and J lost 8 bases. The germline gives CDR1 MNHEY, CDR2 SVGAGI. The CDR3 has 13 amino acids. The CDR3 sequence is CASRRTGGDEQFF. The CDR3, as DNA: TGTGCCAGCAGGAGGACAGGGGGGGATGAGCAGTTCTTC.

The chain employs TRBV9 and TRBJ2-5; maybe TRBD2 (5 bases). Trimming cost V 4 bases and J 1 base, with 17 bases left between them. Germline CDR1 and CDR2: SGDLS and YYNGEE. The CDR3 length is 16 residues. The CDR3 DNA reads TGTGCCAGCAGCTTTACTAGAGGGCCCCCCCAAGAGACCCAGTACTTC. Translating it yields CASSFTRGPPQETQYF.

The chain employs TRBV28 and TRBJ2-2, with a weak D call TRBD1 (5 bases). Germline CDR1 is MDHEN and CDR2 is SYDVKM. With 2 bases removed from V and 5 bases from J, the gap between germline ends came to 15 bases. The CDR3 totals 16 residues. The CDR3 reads CASSLNSRVGTGELFF. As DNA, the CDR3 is TGTGCCAGCAGTTTAAATTCCAGGGTGGGAACCGGGGAGCTGTTTTTT.

The CDR3 spells CASSPFNNEQFF. CDR3 bases: TGTGCCAGCAGTCCCTTTAACAATGAGCAGTTCTTC. The V call is TRBV9, the J call TRBJ2-1; D is undetermined. The length of the CDR3 is 12 residues. Germline V gene data show CDR1 as SGDLS and CDR2 as YYNGEE. V lost 5 bases to trimming and J lost 5 bases, with 8 bases between them.

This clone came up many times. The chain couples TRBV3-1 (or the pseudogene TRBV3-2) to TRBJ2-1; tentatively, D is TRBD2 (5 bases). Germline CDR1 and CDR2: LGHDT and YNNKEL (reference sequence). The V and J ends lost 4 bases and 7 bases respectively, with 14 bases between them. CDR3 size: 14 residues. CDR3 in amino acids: CASSLEGSSNEQFF. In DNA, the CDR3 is TGTGCCAGCAGCCTTGAGGGTAGCTCTAATGAGCAGTTCTTC.

The CDR3, as DNA: TGTGCCAGTAGTAGCGGGACTAGCGTTGTAAATGAGCAGTTCTTC. This gives the protein CASSSGTSVVNEQFF. The chain carries TRBV19 and TRBJ2-1, with TRBD2 matching 10 bases. This CDR3 contains 15 residues. The germline gives CDR1 LNHDA, CDR2 SQIVND (reference sequence). The V and J ends lost 4 bases and 7 bases, in that order; junction bases with no gene match: 7.

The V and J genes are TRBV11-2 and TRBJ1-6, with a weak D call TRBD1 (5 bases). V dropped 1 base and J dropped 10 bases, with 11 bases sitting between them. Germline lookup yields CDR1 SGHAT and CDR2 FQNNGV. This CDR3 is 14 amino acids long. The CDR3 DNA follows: TGTGCCAGCAGCTTAGCTTCGGGGGGGTCACCCCTCCACTTT. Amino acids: CASSLASGGSPLHF.

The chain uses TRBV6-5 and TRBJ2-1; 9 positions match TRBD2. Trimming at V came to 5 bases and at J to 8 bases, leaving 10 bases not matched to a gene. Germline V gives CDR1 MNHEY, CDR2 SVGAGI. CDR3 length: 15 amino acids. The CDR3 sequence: CASSPRGLAGHEQFF. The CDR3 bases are TGTGCCAGCAGTCCACGGGGACTAGCTGGCCATGAGCAGTTCTTC.

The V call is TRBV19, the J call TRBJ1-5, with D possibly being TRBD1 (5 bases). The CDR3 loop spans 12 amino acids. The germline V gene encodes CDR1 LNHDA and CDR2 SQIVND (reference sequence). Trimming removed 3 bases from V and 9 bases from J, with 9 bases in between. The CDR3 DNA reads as TGTGCCAGTAGTATCCTCGGGGGGCCCCAGCATTTT. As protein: CASSILGGPQHF. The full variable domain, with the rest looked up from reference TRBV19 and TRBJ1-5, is DGGITQSPKYLFRKEGQNVTLSCEQNLNHDAMYWYRQDPGQGLRLIYYSQIVNDFQKGDIAEGYSVSREKKESFPLTVTSAQKNPTAFYLCASSILGGPQHFGDGTRLSIL.

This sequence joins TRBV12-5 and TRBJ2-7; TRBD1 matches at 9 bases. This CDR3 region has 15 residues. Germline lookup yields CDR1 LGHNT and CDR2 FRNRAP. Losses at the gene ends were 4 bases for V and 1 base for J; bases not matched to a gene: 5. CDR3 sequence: CASGYGTGFSYEQYF. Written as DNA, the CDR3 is TGTGCTAGTGGTTATGGGACAGGGTTTTCCTACGAGCAGTACTTC.

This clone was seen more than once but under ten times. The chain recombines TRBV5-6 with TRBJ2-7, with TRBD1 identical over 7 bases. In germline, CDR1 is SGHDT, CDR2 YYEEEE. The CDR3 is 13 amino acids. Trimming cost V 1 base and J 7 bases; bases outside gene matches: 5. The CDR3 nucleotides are TGTGCCAGCAGCTTGCTAGGGGGCTGGGAGCAGTACTTC. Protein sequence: CASSLLGGWEQYF.

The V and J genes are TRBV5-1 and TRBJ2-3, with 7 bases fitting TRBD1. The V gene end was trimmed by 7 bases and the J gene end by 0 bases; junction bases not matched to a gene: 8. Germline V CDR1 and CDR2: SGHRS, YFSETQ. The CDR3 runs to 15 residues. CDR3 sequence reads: CASSRGGLSTDTQYF. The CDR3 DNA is TGCGCCAGCTCCCGAGGGGGCCTAAGCACAGATACGCAGTATTTT.

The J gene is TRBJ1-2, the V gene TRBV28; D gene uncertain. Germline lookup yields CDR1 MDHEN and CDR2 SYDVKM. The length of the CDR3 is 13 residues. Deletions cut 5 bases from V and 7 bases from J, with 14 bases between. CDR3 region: CASSPGPTSGYTF. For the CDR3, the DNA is TGTGCCAGCAGTCCAGGCCCCACCAGTGGCTACACCTTC.

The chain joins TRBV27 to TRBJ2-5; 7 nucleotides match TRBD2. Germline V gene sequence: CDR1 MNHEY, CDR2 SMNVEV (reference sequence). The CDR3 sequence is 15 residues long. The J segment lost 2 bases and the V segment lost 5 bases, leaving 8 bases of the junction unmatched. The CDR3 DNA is TGTGCCAGCAGTGCCGTGGGGGGAGGGCAAGAGACCCAGTACTTC. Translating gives CASSAVGGGQETQYF.

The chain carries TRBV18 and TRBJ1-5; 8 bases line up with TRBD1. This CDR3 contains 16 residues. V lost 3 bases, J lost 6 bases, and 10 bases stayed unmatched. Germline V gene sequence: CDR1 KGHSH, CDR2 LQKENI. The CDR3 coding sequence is TGTGCCAGCTCACCCTCCCCACAGGGGGTGAGTCAGCCCCAGCATTTT. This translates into CASSPSPQGVSQPQHF.

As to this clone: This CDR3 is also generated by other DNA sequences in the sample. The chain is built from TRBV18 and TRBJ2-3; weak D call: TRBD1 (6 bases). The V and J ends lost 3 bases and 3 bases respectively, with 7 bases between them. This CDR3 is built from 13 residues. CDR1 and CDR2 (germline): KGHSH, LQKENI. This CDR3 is CASSPGQTDTQYF. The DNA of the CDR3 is TGTGCCAGCTCACCGGGACAAACAGATACGCAGTATTTT.

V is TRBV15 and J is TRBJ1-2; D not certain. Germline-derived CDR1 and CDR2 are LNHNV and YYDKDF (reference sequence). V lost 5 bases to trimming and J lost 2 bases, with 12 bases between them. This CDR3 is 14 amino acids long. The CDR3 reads CATSYASGNYGYTF. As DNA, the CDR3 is TGTGCCACCAGCTATGCCTCGGGGAACTATGGCTACACCTTC.

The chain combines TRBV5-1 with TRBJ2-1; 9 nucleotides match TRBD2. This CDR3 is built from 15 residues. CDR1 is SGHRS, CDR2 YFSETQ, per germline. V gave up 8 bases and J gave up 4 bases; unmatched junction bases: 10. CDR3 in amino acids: CASSVAGETYNEQFF. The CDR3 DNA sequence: TGCGCCAGTTCCGTAGCGGGAGAAACATACAATGAGCAGTTCTTC. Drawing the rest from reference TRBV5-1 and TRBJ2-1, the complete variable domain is KAGVTQTPRYLIKTRGQQVTLSCSPISGHRSVSWYQQTPGQGLQFLFEYFSETQRNKGNFPGRFSGRQFSNSRSEMNVSTLELGDSALYLCASSVAGETYNEQFFGPGTRLTVL.